This is a list of T cell receptor beta chains from one sample in a study of cytotoxic CD8 clonotypes in ibrutinib-treated CLL. The method was immunoSEQ multiplex PCR; TCRdb's version includes in-frame clones alone and lacks a portion of them. Of under 50,000 clones listed, roughly two thirds are singletons. The sequencing here drew on PBMCs, taken at disease progression, from a patient treated with ibrutinib. These receptors were obtained from a human donor with chronic lymphocytic leukemia. Each CDR3 is given with its conserved first and last residue. Each record gives: J gene, V gene, clone size, D gene, CDR3 protein, CDR3 DNA. D genes are given only for firm matches. Not all rows give a size; the values are once, few, many and, for expanded clones, a class.

>TRBJ2-2|TRBV11-2|NA|TRBD1
CASSFLRWGQNGELFF
TGTGCCAGCAGCTTTTTGAGGTGGGGACAGAACGGGGAGCTGTTTTTT
>TRBJ1-6|TRBV5-8|few|NA
CASSLGGNSPLHF
TGTGCCAGCAGCTTGGGTGGGAATTCACCCCTCCACTTT
>TRBJ2-5|TRBV6-5|NA|NA
CASSQVMGRKTQYF
TGTGCCAGCAGCCAAGTCATGGGGAGAAAGACCCAGTACTTC
>TRBJ1-1|TRBV13|once|NA
CASSLHIVVMASARRGAFF
TGTGCCAGCAGCTTACATATTGTGGTCATGGCGTCCGCTCGTAGGGGAGCTTTCTTT
>TRBJ2-4|TRBV28|NA|TRBD2
CASSRPFGGRTYGNIQYF
TGTGCCAGCAGTCGGCCCTTTGGCGGGAGGACGTACGGAAACATTCAGTACTTC
>TRBJ1-1|TRBV5-1|NA|NA
CASSWKQGFTEAFF
TGCGCCAGCAGCTGGAAACAGGGCTTCACTGAAGCTTTCTTT
>TRBJ1-1|TRBV9|few|NA
CASSPYRERTEAFF
TGTGCCAGCAGCCCCTACAGGGAGAGGACTGAAGCTTTCTTT
>TRBJ2-7|TRBV30|NA|TRBD1
CAWDRGDAYEQYF
TGTGCCTGGGACAGGGGAGACGCCTACGAGCAGTACTTC
>TRBJ2-2|TRBV30|NA|NA
CAWSAGRRGTGELFF
TGTGCCTGGAGTGCGGGCCGGCGGGGCACCGGGGAGCTGTTTTTT
>TRBJ2-1|TRBV4-3|NA|NA
CASSLNAGATYNEQFF
TGCGCCAGCAGCCTAAATGCGGGTGCTACCTACAATGAGCAGTTCTTC
>TRBJ2-7|TRBV18|NA|NA
CASSPPTGSGEQYF
TGTGCCAGCTCACCACCAACAGGGTCCGGCGAGCAGTACTTC
>TRBJ2-2|TRBV11-2|NA|NA
CASSSVRGNTGELFF
TGTGCCAGCAGCTCCGTGCGGGGGAACACCGGGGAGCTGTTTTTT
>TRBJ1-2|TRBV7-9|NA|NA
CASSLGTGKGYGYTF
TGTGCCAGCAGCCTCGGGACTGGGAAGGGATATGGCTACACCTTC
>TRBJ1-3|TRBV6-1|few|NA
CASSEDSRGGNTIYF
TGTGCCAGCAGTGAAGATAGCAGGGGTGGAAACACCATATATTTT
>TRBJ2-7|TRBV9|NA|NA
CASSVVLGDEQYF
TGTGCCAGCAGCGTCGTCCTAGGGGACGAGCAGTACTTC
>TRBJ2-1|TRBV2|few|NA
CASNAGDLMGWNEQFF
TGTGCCAGCAACGCCGGGGACCTCATGGGTTGGAATGAGCAGTTCTTC
>TRBJ1-1|TRBV29-1|NA|NA
CSISWGGTNTEAFF
TGCAGCATATCCTGGGGGGGGACGAACACTGAAGCTTTCTTT
>TRBJ2-2|TRBV19|NA|NA
CASSIQFGPANTGELFF
TGTGCCAGTAGTATCCAATTCGGGCCTGCGAACACCGGGGAGCTGTTTTTT
>TRBJ1-3|TRBV5-5|NA|TRBD1
CASSLGTGERGNTIYF
TGTGCCAGCAGCTTGGGGACAGGGGAGCGTGGAAACACCATATATTTT
>TRBJ2-1|TRBV29-1|few|NA
CSAPGNGLTHLQFF
TGCAGCGCCCCAGGGAACGGACTCACCCATTTGCAGTTCTTC
>TRBJ1-2|TRBV7-3|NA|NA
CASSLTSGDNYGYTF
TGTGCCAGCAGCTTAACATCTGGGGATAACTATGGCTACACCTTC
>TRBJ2-1|TRBV7-2|NA|NA
CASSLKTSSYNEQFF
TGTGCCAGCAGCTTAAAAACTAGCAGCTACAATGAGCAGTTCTTC
>TRBJ1-5|TRBV5-1|NA|TRBD1
CASSLSGQNQPQHF
TGCGCCAGCAGCTTGTCGGGACAGAATCAGCCCCAGCATTTT
>TRBJ1-6|TRBV12-5|NA|NA
CASVPPRGSYNSPLHF
TGTGCTAGTGTTCCCCCCCGGGGCTCCTATAATTCACCCCTCCACTTT
>TRBJ1-3|TRBV5-6|NA|NA
CASSLVVGQGNTIYF
TGTGCCAGCAGCTTGGTGGTCGGACAGGGAAACACCATATATTTT
>TRBJ1-2|TRBV11-2|NA|NA
CASSSQGYGYTF
TGTGCCAGCAGTTCTCAGGGTTATGGCTACACCTTC
>TRBJ2-7|TRBV19|few|NA
CASAWSGSYEQYF
TGTGCCAGTGCCTGGAGCGGATCCTACGAGCAGTACTTC
>TRBJ1-4|TRBV5-1|NA|NA
CASSPGTTEKLFF
TGCGCCAGCAGCCCCGGGACAACTGAAAAACTGTTTTTT
>TRBJ2-7|TRBV6-5|NA|TRBD1
CASSWGQLGEQYF
TGTGCCAGCAGTTGGGGACAGCTTGGAGAGCAGTACTTC
>TRBJ2-1|TRBV4-2|NA|NA
CASSPGAGRSYNEQFF
TGTGCCAGCAGCCCCGGGGCGGGCCGCTCCTACAATGAGCAGTTCTTC
>TRBJ1-1|TRBV29-1|few|NA
CSVSWGNTEAFF
TGCAGCGTTTCGTGGGGGAACACTGAAGCTTTCTTT
>TRBJ2-1|TRBV10-2|NA|TRBD2
CASGRARPNNEQFF
TGCGCCAGCGGGAGGGCCCGCCCTAACAATGAGCAGTTCTTC
>TRBJ2-7|TRBV5-4|NA|NA
CASSRGTVTYEQYF
TGTGCCAGCAGCCGGGGGACTGTCACCTACGAGCAGTACTTC
>TRBJ1-1|TRBV19|NA|NA
CASTLQGAREAFF
TGTGCCAGTACCCTACAGGGAGCGAGGGAAGCTTTCTTT
>TRBJ2-7|TRBV11-3|once|TRBD2
CASSLLSGGTFGIYEQYF
TGTGCCAGCAGCTTACTTAGCGGGGGGACGTTCGGGATCTACGAGCAGTACTTC
>TRBJ1-3|TRBV28|NA|NA
CASSSGRNTIYF
TGTGCCAGCAGTTCAGGGCGCAACACCATATATTTT
>TRBJ2-1|TRBV10-3|few|NA
CAISERRDYNEQFF
TGTGCCATCAGTGAGAGGCGGGACTACAATGAGCAGTTCTTC
>TRBJ2-1|TRBV27|NA|TRBD2
CASSLGGRGDNEQFF
TGTGCCAGCAGTTTAGGTGGGAGGGGCGACAATGAGCAGTTCTTC
>TRBJ2-5|TRBV28|NA|TRBD2
CASRTSANQETQYF
TGTGCCAGCAGGACTAGCGCGAACCAAGAGACCCAGTACTTC
>TRBJ2-7|TRBV11-1|NA|NA
CASSLDTREQYF
TGTGCCAGCAGCTTGGACACTCGGGAGCAGTACTTC